This passage covers 11 T cell receptor beta chains from one sample sequenced in a study of OX40 agonist ivuxolimab in advanced cancers. Assay used: immunoSEQ multiplex PCR; TCRdb lists only in-frame clones, some missing. Of about 81,000 clones listed, about 92% are singletons. The material was CD4+ or CD8+ T cells sorted from blood, obtained in a trial of the OX40 agonist ivuxolimab. The receptors derive from an adult with an advanced solid tumor such as melanoma, head and neck, liver or kidney cancer.

The rearrangement joins TRBV21-1 to TRBJ1-5; the table's D call TRBD1 went unverified against the DNA. TRBV21-1 is flagged as a pseudogene. The CDR3 length is 17 residues. The CDR3 is CASNPGTGGLSNQPQHF. The CDR3 region has the DNA TGTGCCAGCAACCCCGGGACAGGGGGTCTTAGCAATCAGCCCCAGCATTTT.

This clone was found once. V usage is TRBV5-1 and J usage is TRBJ1-1, with a weak D call TRBD1 (5 bases). Trimming left V 4 bases short and J 1 base short, with 14 bases between. The germline CDR1 and CDR2 sequences are SGHRS and YFSETQ. The CDR3 is made up of 15 amino acids. The CDR3 reads CASSRFSGTNTEAFF. CDR3 bases: TGCGCCAGCAGCCGATTCTCCGGGACGAACACTGAAGCTTTCTTT.

V gene TRBV15 combines with J gene TRBJ1-1; 9 bases match TRBD1. V shed 4 bases and J 4 bases; nucleotides not matched to a gene: 4. This CDR3 comprises 14 residues. CDR1 is LNHNV and CDR2 is YYDKDF in the germline V gene (reference sequence). Here the CDR3 DNA reads TGTGCCACCAGCATCTCGGACAGGGGCACTGAAGCTTTCTTT. Residues: CATSISDRGTEAFF.

The genes are TRBV19 and TRBJ2-2; D not certain. The CDR3 covers 15 residues. V was trimmed by 1 base and J by 2 bases, leaving 8 bases between them. Germline CDR1 reads LNHDA; CDR2 reads SQIVND (reference sequence). CDR3 in amino acids: CASSIVNSNTGELFF. For the CDR3, the DNA is TGTGCCAGTAGTATAGTAAACAGTAACACCGGGGAGCTGTTTTTT.

CDR3 sequence: CASSEGGLANEKLFF. In nucleotides, the CDR3 is TGTGCCAGCAGCGAGGGGGGGCTGGCTAATGAAAAACTGTTTTTT. The genes are TRBV9 and TRBJ1-4, with a weak D call TRBD1 (6 bases). This CDR3 contains 15 residues. Germline loops: CDR1 SGDLS, CDR2 YYNGEE. V was clipped by 3 bases and J by 3 bases, with 12 bases between them.

This clone appeared a single time. This sequence joins TRBV19 and TRBJ2-1, with TRBD2 matching 10 bases. The germline V gene encodes CDR1 LNHDA and CDR2 SQIVND (reference sequence). The CDR3 loop spans 15 amino acids. J gave up 6 bases and V 5 bases, and 7 bases lay outside the gene matches. The CDR3 protein is CASSLTSGYFNEQFF. The CDR3 nucleotides are TGTGCCAGTAGTTTGACTAGCGGGTATTTCAATGAGCAGTTCTTC.

The chain recombines TRBV5-1 with TRBJ2-3; 8 positions match TRBD2. This CDR3 comprises 15 residues. The V gene end was trimmed by 2 bases and the J gene end by 0 bases; junction bases not matched to a gene: 2. From germline, CDR1 is SGHRS and CDR2 YFSETQ. The CDR3 here is CASSLLAASTDTQYF. CDR3 sequence (DNA): TGCGCCAGCAGCTTACTAGCGGCTAGCACAGATACGCAGTATTTT.

This sequence joins TRBV19 and TRBJ1-5; D unresolved. The CDR3 length is 17 residues. Trimming removed 0 bases at V and 0 bases at J, with 12 bases between. Per the germline V gene, CDR1 is LNHDA and CDR2 is SQIVND (reference sequence). The CDR3 is CASSIDVAEYSNQPQHF. CDR3 bases: TGTGCCAGTAGTATAGATGTGGCGGAGTATAGCAATCAGCCCCAGCATTTT.

The V and J genes are TRBV4-2 and TRBJ1-3; D uncertain. Looked up from germline, CDR1 is LGHNA and CDR2 is YNFKEQ. The length of the CDR3 is 16 residues. Trimming took off 0 bases at V and 0 bases at J, with 9 bases between the two ends. The CDR3 DNA follows: TGTGCCAGCAGCCAAGATCCCCGGGGCTCTGGAAACACCATATATTTT. It translates to CASSQDPRGSGNTIYF.

The chain links TRBV7-2 to TRBJ2-7, with D maybe TRBD2 (5 bases). The CDR3 is 17 residues long. Trimming left V 2 bases short and J 2 bases short, with 19 bases between. Germline V gives CDR1 SGHTA, CDR2 FQGNSA. The CDR3 DNA is TGTGCCAGCAGCTTAAATCACCGCTTCCCAGCGGCCTACGAGCAGTACTTC. Translated: CASSLNHRFPAAYEQYF.

This chain connects TRBV9 to TRBJ2-2; 9 bases align to TRBD1. The ends lost 3 bases at V and 3 bases at J; junction bases unmatched: 6. Germline V gene lookup returns CDR1 SGDLS and CDR2 YYNGEE. There are 16 residues in the CDR3. The CDR3 reads CASSARDRVYTGELFF. The CDR3 coding sequence is TGTGCCAGCAGCGCCCGGGACAGGGTATACACCGGGGAGCTGTTTTTT.